What follows are 16 T cell receptor beta chains derived from one specimen sequenced in a study of radiation and T cells in renal cell carcinoma. Assay: immunoSEQ multiplex PCR; the TCRdb copy retains only in-frame clones and omits some. The sample yields about 12,000 clones, around 30% seen once. Treatment specified: 15 Gy SBRT to primary tumor, nephrectomy 4 weeks later. The input for sequencing was tumor tissue, taken from a patient whose treatment included radiotherapy and nephrectomy. Every receptor here comes from a man aged 60 to 75 with renal cell carcinoma.

The genes are TRBV18 and TRBJ1-2; weak D call: TRBD1 (5 bases). The CDR3 spans 13 residues. Germline-derived CDR1 and CDR2 are KGHSH and LQKENI. V shed 5 bases and J shed 7 bases, with 14 bases lying between them. The DNA for the CDR3 is TGTGCCAGCTCAAAAGACGGGGCAGTTGGCTACACCTTC. It translates to CASSKDGAVGYTF.

The genes are TRBV5-1 and TRBJ1-2; D is unresolved. The CDR3 consists of 15 residues. Deletions cut 0 bases from V and 2 bases from J, with 11 bases between. Per the germline V gene, CDR1 is SGHRS and CDR2 is YFSETQ. The CDR3 nucleotides are TGCGCCAGCAGCTTGGACCACCTTCTGAACTATGGCTACACCTTC. As protein: CASSLDHLLNYGYTF.

This sequence joins TRBV18 and TRBJ1-2, with 7 positions matching TRBD1. This CDR3 region has 15 residues. Trimming cost V 4 bases and J 4 bases; bases outside gene matches: 9. Germline V gene lookup returns CDR1 KGHSH and CDR2 LQKENI. The CDR3 bases are TGTGCCAGCTCACTCGGGACAGAACAACTCTATGGCTACACCTTC. This sequence encodes CASSLGTEQLYGYTF.

A few counts support this clone. The chain joins TRBV5-1 to TRBJ2-5, with TRBD1 as a possible D gene (7 bases). The V and J ends lost 2 bases and 4 bases respectively, with 12 bases between them. The CDR3 has 14 residues. Germline CDR1 reads SGHRS; CDR2 reads YFSETQ. The DNA for the CDR3 is TGCGCCAGCAGCTTACAGGGGCGGGGAGAGACCCAGTACTTC. It yields the protein CASSLQGRGETQYF.

The CDR3 DNA is TGTGCCAGCAGTGAAGCAGGGGGCACTGGAAACACCATATATTTT. Protein sequence: CASSEAGGTGNTIYF. This rearrangement joins TRBV2 to TRBJ1-3; TRBD1 matches 7 bases. Per the germline V gene, CDR1 is SNHLY and CDR2 is FYNNEI. This CDR3 comprises 15 residues. V lost 0 bases, J lost 2 bases, and 1 base stayed unmatched.

V and J are TRBV4-3 and TRBJ2-7; D possibly uses TRBD1 or TRBD2 (5 bases each). Germline CDR1 LGHNA, CDR2 YSLEER. This CDR3 contains 16 residues. Trimming removed 3 bases from V and 3 bases from J, with 18 bases in between. The CDR3 loop is CASSHTIGTGGYEQYF. As DNA, the CDR3 is TGCGCCAGCAGCCATACAATCGGGACGGGTGGCTACGAGCAGTACTTC.

This clone was recorded once. The chain is built from TRBV25-1 and TRBJ2-7; D is unclear. Germline values: CDR1 MGHDK, CDR2 SYGVNS. V was cut by 3 bases and J by 3 bases, with 12 bases left in between. CDR3 size: 14 residues. The CDR3 reads CASSDSSQLYEQYF. CDR3 DNA sequence: TGTGCCAGCAGTGATTCCAGTCAACTCTACGAGCAGTACTTC.

The chain carries TRBV5-1 and TRBJ1-5; D perhaps matches TRBD1 (5 bases). The germline V and J ends were trimmed by 0 bases and 4 bases, with 8 bases remaining between them. CDR1 SGHRS and CDR2 YFSETQ come from the germline V gene. The CDR3 contains 14 residues. CDR3: CASSLGTKNQPQHF. DNA for the CDR3: TGCGCCAGCAGCTTGGGGACAAAGAATCAGCCCCAGCATTTT.

This clone was detected only a few times. The chain couples TRBV30 to TRBJ2-7, with 11 bases identical to TRBD2. Germline-derived CDR1 and CDR2 are GTSNPN and SVGIG (reference sequence). V dropped 3 bases and J dropped 1; count of bases not matched to a gene: 5. This CDR3 comprises 15 residues. CDR3 nucleotide sequence: TGTGCCTGGAGCCCACTAGCGGGGGTATCCTACGAGCAGTACTTC. Translating gives CAWSPLAGVSYEQYF.

The rearrangement joins TRBV5-1 to TRBJ2-6; TRBD1 aligns across 7 bases. Germline values: CDR1 SGHRS, CDR2 YFSETQ. J lost 2 bases, V lost 6 bases, and 8 bases had no gene match. CDR3 size: 16 residues. This chain's CDR3 is CASTLMTGTGANVLTF. DNA for the CDR3: TGCGCCAGCACCCTGATGACAGGGACTGGGGCCAACGTCCTGACTTTC. The whole variable domain, filled in from reference TRBV5-1 and TRBJ2-6, reads KAGVTQTPRYLIKTRGQQVTLSCSPISGHRSVSWYQQTPGQGLQFLFEYFSETQRNKGNFPGRFSGRQFSNSRSEMNVSTLELGDSALYLCASTLMTGTGANVLTFGAGSRLTVL.

The chain recombines TRBV7-9 with TRBJ2-7, with TRBD1 as a possible D gene (5 bases). The V gene's germline CDR1 is SEHNR and CDR2 FQNEAQ (reference sequence). The CDR3 is 12 residues long. Trimming removed 5 bases from V and 4 bases from J, with 9 bases in between. CDR3 DNA: TGTGCCAGCAGCGCACAGGCTTACGAGCAGTACTTC. Translating gives CASSAQAYEQYF. Full variable domain (missing parts from reference TRBV7-9 and TRBJ2-7): DTGVSQNPRHKITKRGQNVTFRCDPISEHNRLYWYRQTLGQGPEFLTYFQNEAQLEKSRLLSDRFSAERPKGSFSTLEIQRTEQGDSAMYLCASSAQAYEQYFGPGTRLTVT.

This clone was counted a few times. This chain uses TRBV5-4 with TRBJ1-1; D perhaps matches TRBD1 (5 bases). The V gene's germline CDR1 is SGHNT and CDR2 YYREEE (reference sequence). V lost 0 bases and J 6 bases, leaving 9 bases between the germline ends. The CDR3 loop spans 13 amino acids. CDR3 protein: CASSLGRVAEAFF. As DNA, the CDR3 is TGTGCCAGCAGCTTGGGCAGGGTCGCTGAAGCTTTCTTT.

The chain joins TRBV11-3 to TRBJ2-3; 9 nucleotides agree with TRBD2. Losses at the gene ends were 1 base for V and 0 bases for J; bases not matched to a gene: 2. The CDR3 loop spans 16 amino acids. CDR1 SGHNT and CDR2 YENEEA come from the germline V gene. CDR3 protein: CASSLGLAASTDTQYF. In DNA form, the CDR3 reads TGTGCCAGCAGCTTAGGACTAGCGGCTAGCACAGATACGCAGTATTTT.

V is TRBV6-7 and J is TRBJ2-5, with D maybe TRBD2 (5 bases). TRBV6-7 is flagged as an ORF with uncertain function. V was cut by 6 bases and J by 3 bases, with 14 bases left in between. The CDR3 has 14 amino acids. CDR3 nucleotide sequence: TGTGCCAGCAGCACCCCCGAGGGAGAAGAGACCCAGTACTTC. This codes for CASSTPEGEETQYF.

The chain uses TRBV5-6 and TRBJ2-3; D may match TRBD1 or TRBD2 (5 bases each). The CDR3 loop spans 15 amino acids. The ends were cut back, 4 bases at V and 0 bases at J, with 12 bases in the middle. From germline, CDR1 is SGHDT and CDR2 YYEEEE. CDR3 nucleotides: TGTGCCAGCAGCCGGGACCGTAGCAGCACAGATACGCAGTATTTT. It specifies CASSRDRSSTDTQYF.

This clone has more than one count but fewer than ten. The chain uses TRBV12-5 and TRBJ1-1; D ambiguous. Trimming left V 6 bases short and J 1 base short, with 15 bases between. CDR1 LGHNT and CDR2 FRNRAP come from the germline V gene. The CDR3 extends over 15 amino acids. CDR3: CASGPAFGGNTEAFF. In DNA, the CDR3 is TGTGCTAGTGGCCCCGCGTTTGGAGGGAACACTGAAGCTTTCTTT.